This entry lists 17 T cell receptor beta chains sequenced from one sample in a study of shared clonotypes between healthy human individuals. Produced via immunoSEQ multiplex PCR; TCRdb's table is partial and in-frame only. In the table there are about 2.4 million clones, more than 80% of which are singletons. Specimen: naive CD4+ T cells sorted from blood. Subset given: CD45RA+ positively selected. The origin of the receptors is a man between 18 and 35 years old in good health.

The chain has TRBV30 and TRBJ2-7, with 9 nucleotides matching TRBD1. In germline, CDR1 is GTSNPN, CDR2 SVGIG (reference sequence). This CDR3 region has 14 residues. V lost 0 bases to trimming and J lost 7 bases; unmatched junction nucleotides: 7. The CDR3 reads CAWSVRQGVGEQYF. The CDR3 DNA reads TGTGCCTGGAGTGTCCGACAGGGGGTGGGGGAGCAGTACTTC.

The chain uses TRBV5-4 and TRBJ2-1; TRBD2 matches at 12 bases. V gave up 4 bases and J gave up 0 bases; unmatched junction bases: 8. Germline CDR1 reads SGHNT; CDR2 reads YYREEE (reference sequence). The CDR3 totals 18 residues. The CDR3 DNA reads as TGTGCCAGCAGCATTGGACTAGCGGGGTCCTTCTCCTACAATGAGCAGTTCTTC. It is translated as CASSIGLAGSFSYNEQFF.

With respect to this clone: This clone may be a read error of a much larger clone one base away. This chain uses TRBV18 with TRBJ1-2; 7 bases line up with TRBD1. CDR1 is KGHSH and CDR2 is LQKENI in the germline V gene. The CDR3 is made up of 13 amino acids. The trim removed 5 bases at V and 2 bases at J, leaving 2 bases unmatched. The CDR3, as DNA: TGTGCCAGCTCAACGGACAGGAACTATGGCTACACCTTC. It is translated as CASSTDRNYGYTF.

This clone was counted a few times. The chain carries TRBV10-3 and TRBJ1-1; D unclear. The CDR3 extends over 15 amino acids. Germline-derived CDR1 and CDR2 are ENHRY and SYGVKD. V lost 0 bases and J lost 8, with 16 bases in between. CDR3 protein: CAISESDRAFREAFF. CDR3 nucleotides: TGTGCCATCAGTGAGTCCGATCGGGCCTTTCGAGAAGCTTTCTTT.

V usage is TRBV18 and J usage is TRBJ1-3, with 8 bases identical to TRBD1. V was clipped by 6 bases and J by 3 bases; unmatched bases: 4. Looked up from germline, CDR1 is KGHSH and CDR2 is LQKENI. The CDR3 length is 14 residues. The CDR3: CASSLDRDGNTIYF. The CDR3 DNA reads TGTGCCAGCTCTCTGGACAGGGATGGAAACACCATATATTTT.

CDR3 amino acids: CASSTGTSGSYTQYF. The CDR3 region has the DNA TGTGCCAGCAGTACCGGGACTTCGGGTTCTTATACGCAGTATTTT. The J gene is TRBJ2-3, the V gene TRBV2, with a possible D match to TRBD2 (6 bases). V was trimmed by 5 bases and J by 7 bases, leaving 19 bases between them. Germline CDR1 reads SNHLY; CDR2 reads FYNNEI. The CDR3 totals 15 residues.

The chain is built from TRBV6-5 and TRBJ1-1; D may be TRBD1 (5 bases). This CDR3 region has 15 residues. The germline CDR1 and CDR2 sequences are MNHEY and SVGAGI. Trimming took 5 bases from V and 0 from J, leaving 13 bases between them. The chain's CDR3 is CASSPQGRMNTEAFF. The CDR3 region has the DNA TGTGCCAGCAGTCCCCAGGGTAGGATGAACACTGAAGCTTTCTTT.

The J gene is TRBJ2-2, the V gene TRBV7-8, with 9 positions matching TRBD1. Germline CDR1 and CDR2: SGHVS and FQNEAQ. J gave up 6 bases and V 5 bases, and 7 bases lay outside the gene matches. This CDR3 spans 15 amino acids. In DNA form, the CDR3 reads TGTGCCAGCAGCAACCGGGACAGGGTCGCCGGGGAGCTGTTTTTT. Its translation is CASSNRDRVAGELFF. Looking up the rest from reference TRBV7-8 and TRBJ2-2 gives the full variable domain: GAGVSQSPRYKVAKRGQDVALRCDPISGHVSLFWYQQALGQGPEFLTYFQNEAQLDKSGLPSDRFFAERPEGSVSTLKIQRTQQEDSAVYLCASSNRDRVAGELFFGEGSRLTVL.

The chain links TRBV9 to TRBJ1-2; 8 bases fit TRBD1. The CDR3 totals 14 residues. Germline V gene lookup returns CDR1 SGDLS and CDR2 YYNGEE. Trimming cost V 2 bases and J 1 base; bases outside gene matches: 1. The CDR3 region is CASSVGQVNYGYTF. For the CDR3, the DNA is TGTGCCAGCAGCGTGGGACAGGTTAACTATGGCTACACCTTC.

Comments on this clone: The same CDR3 can be traced to other DNA sequences in this sample. The gene calls are TRBV9 and TRBJ1-3; D gene unclear. CDR1 and CDR2 (germline): SGDLS, YYNGEE. Trimming removed 0 bases at V and 0 bases at J, with 7 bases between. The CDR3 consists of 15 residues. CDR3 region: CASSVGWDSGNTIYF. The CDR3 DNA reads as TGTGCCAGCAGCGTAGGCTGGGACTCTGGAAACACCATATATTTT.

Note on this clone: Mismatch with germline at one junction end may stem from a read error. The V call is TRBV7-2, the J call TRBJ2-5; D call uncertain. CDR3 length equals 13 residues. Germline V gene sequence: CDR1 SGHTA, CDR2 FQGNSA. CDR3 DNA: TGTGCCAGCAGCTTGGACCTCCAAAAGACCCAGTACTTC. This gives the protein CASSLDLQKTQYF.

The sample holds one count of this clone. V and J are TRBV11-3 and TRBJ2-7, with TRBD2 matching over 10 bases. CDR1 and CDR2 (germline): SGHNT, YENEEA. This CDR3 region has 16 residues. Germline trimming cut 1 base from V and 5 bases from J; bases unmatched to any gene: 8. The chain's CDR3 is CASSLGAGTSADEQYF. The DNA of the CDR3 is TGTGCCAGCAGCTTAGGGGCCGGGACTAGCGCAGACGAGCAGTACTTC.

V is TRBV7-9 and J is TRBJ1-2; the D is unclear. The germline V gene has CDR1 SEHNR and CDR2 FQNEAQ (reference sequence). V was clipped by 5 bases and J by 5 bases, with 15 bases between them. The CDR3 has 14 residues. In nucleotides, the CDR3 is TGTGCCAGCAGCAGTCAGGATGGGAGGTATGGCTACACCTTC. Encoded protein: CASSSQDGRYGYTF.

The rearrangement uses TRBV18 and TRBJ2-7; 9 nucleotides line up with TRBD1. Germline-derived CDR1 and CDR2 are KGHSH and LQKENI. J gave up 2 bases and V 5 bases, and 7 bases lay outside the gene matches. The CDR3 covers 15 residues. In nucleotides, the CDR3 is TGTGCCAGCTCATCTCGGACAGGGGAGACCTACGAGCAGTACTTC. Translated: CASSSRTGETYEQYF. The whole variable domain, filled in from reference TRBV18 and TRBJ2-7, reads NAGVMQNPRHLVRRRGQEARLRCSPMKGHSHVYWYRQLPEEGLKFMVYLQKENIIDESGMPKERFSAEFPKEGPSILRIQQVVRGDSAAYFCASSSRTGETYEQYFGPGTRLTVT.

This chain uses TRBV7-2 with TRBJ2-7, with a tentative D call TRBD2 (5 bases). Looked up from germline, CDR1 is SGHTA and CDR2 is FQGNSA. Trimming took 1 base from V and 2 from J, leaving 12 bases between them. The CDR3 length is 15 residues. For the CDR3, the DNA is TGTGCCAGCAGCTTAGGTCGGGAACACCCCTACGAGCAGTACTTC. Translating it yields CASSLGREHPYEQYF.

The chain carries TRBV25-1 and TRBJ2-5; perhaps TRBD2 as D (7 bases). The germline V gene has CDR1 MGHDK and CDR2 SYGVNS. V lost 1 base to trimming and J lost 5 bases, with 17 bases between them. This CDR3 comprises 16 residues. CDR3 coding DNA: TGTGCCAGCAGTGAATTCGGAGGGGGGGGCTTGGAGACCCAGTACTTC. Translation: CASSEFGGGGLETQYF. Full variable domain (rest looked up from reference TRBV25-1 and TRBJ2-5): EADIYQTPRYLVIGTGKKITLECSQTMGHDKMYWYQQDPGMELHLIHYSYGVNSTEKGDLSSESTVSRIRTEHFPLTLESARPSHTSQYLCASSEFGGGGLETQYFGPGTRLLVL.

Notes on this clone: Other DNA sequences of this sample code for an identical CDR3. The rearrangement links TRBV7-9 to TRBJ2-3, with D tentatively TRBD1 (5 bases). Between the trimmed V and J ends, which lost 2 bases and 3 bases, there was a span of 6 bases. CDR1 is SEHNR, CDR2 FQNEAQ, per germline (reference sequence). CDR3 size: 13 residues. The CDR3 DNA reads as TGTGCCAGCAGCTTACAGGGTACAGATACGCAGTATTTT. Translating it yields CASSLQGTDTQYF.